The 28 T cell receptor beta chains reported below all come from one sample, sequenced in a study of stem cell transplantation in POMP-related autoinflammatory disease. The table came from immunoSEQ multiplex PCR; TCRdb's copy has only in-frame clones and leaves some out. Of 8,500 to 10,000 clones listed, about 76% are singletons. Source: CD4+ T cells from PBMCs, taken after stem cell transplantation. All receptors come from a human patient with POMP-related autoinflammation and immune dysregulation (PRAID). Some T cells here may be from the graft donor.

This sequence joins TRBV11-2 and TRBJ2-2; D is uncertain. The CDR3 is 13 amino acids. CDR1 SGHAT and CDR2 FQNNGV come from the germline V gene. The V gene lost 5 bases and the J gene lost 5 bases, with 9 bases spanning the gap. The chain's CDR3 is CASSPDRTGELFF. The CDR3 DNA is TGTGCCAGCAGCCCGGACCGAACCGGGGAGCTGTTTTTT.

The rearrangement joins TRBV5-1 to TRBJ2-2; tentative D call: TRBD1 (5 bases). The V end lost 0 bases, the J end lost 1 base, and 7 bases lay between the germline ends. Germline V lookup: CDR1 SGHRS, CDR2 YFSETQ. The CDR3 contains 15 residues. The DNA for the CDR3 is TGCGCCAGCAGCTTGGGACAGTTGAACACCGGGGAGCTGTTTTTT. Translating it yields CASSLGQLNTGELFF.

V gene TRBV5-4 combines with J gene TRBJ1-1; possibly TRBD1 for D (6 bases). CDR3 size: 15 residues. From germline, CDR1 is SGHNT and CDR2 YYREEE (reference sequence). V lost 6 bases and J 3 bases, leaving 18 bases between the germline ends. The CDR3 bases are TGTGCCAGCACTTTGAGGGGGGCGCCGGACACTGAAGCTTTCTTT. This sequence encodes CASTLRGAPDTEAFF.

The V gene is TRBV7-2, the J gene TRBJ2-5; 8 bases are a match to TRBD1. CDR3 length: 15 amino acids. Germline values: CDR1 SGHTA, CDR2 FQGNSA. The J segment lost 7 bases and the V segment lost 1 base, leaving 8 bases of the junction unmatched. The CDR3 sequence: CASSLEAQGVRTQYF. CDR3 nucleotide sequence: TGTGCCAGCAGCTTAGAAGCACAGGGGGTACGGACCCAGTACTTC.

V usage is TRBV10-3 and J usage is TRBJ2-7; D is uncertain. Germline V gives CDR1 ENHRY, CDR2 SYGVKD. The ends were cut back, 7 bases at V and 3 bases at J, with 10 bases in the middle. This CDR3 contains 12 residues. The CDR3 DNA follows: TGTGCCATCAAAATTGACAACTACGAGCAGTACTTC. It codes for CAIKIDNYEQYF.

V and J are TRBV11-3 and TRBJ2-3, with D perhaps given as TRBD1 or TRBD2 (7 bases each). Trimming left V 5 bases short and J 2 bases short, with 23 bases between. This CDR3 comprises 18 residues. Germline V gene data show CDR1 as SGHNT and CDR2 as YENEEA. DNA for the CDR3: TGTGCCAGCAGCACTACAGGTCCAGGGGGGGGGAACACAGATACGCAGTATTTT. Protein product: CASSTTGPGGGNTDTQYF.

Only one count was recorded for this clone. This chain uses TRBV19 with TRBJ2-1; 7 nucleotides agree with TRBD2. J was trimmed by 3 bases and V by 5 bases; bases with no gene match: 7. CDR3 length: 15 amino acids. Germline CDR1 and CDR2: LNHDA and SQIVND (reference sequence). The CDR3 reads CASSLQRDSYNEQFF. In DNA form, the CDR3 reads TGTGCCAGTAGTCTCCAGCGGGATAGCTACAATGAGCAGTTCTTC.

This clone was recorded once. The V call is TRBV10-3, the J call TRBJ1-5; D may be TRBD1 (5 bases). Trimming left V 4 bases short and J 2 bases short, with 12 bases between. CDR3 length equals 15 residues. Germline-derived CDR1 and CDR2 are ENHRY and SYGVKD. The CDR3 is CAISGGATGNQPQHF. Here the CDR3 DNA reads TGTGCCATCAGTGGAGGGGCCACGGGCAATCAGCCCCAGCATTTT.

The DNA for the CDR3 is TGTGCCAGCAGTCTTGCCAGACAGGGGAGAGGCTACACCTTC. Translation gives CASSLARQGRGYTF. The genes are TRBV27 and TRBJ1-2; 8 bases are shared with TRBD1. The CDR3 is 14 residues long. V gave up 5 bases and J gave up 8 bases; unmatched junction bases: 10. Germline CDR1 MNHEY, CDR2 SMNVEV (reference sequence).

The chain couples TRBV5-1 to TRBJ2-2, with D unclear. This CDR3 is built from 15 residues. Germline-derived CDR1 and CDR2 are SGHRS and YFSETQ. Trimming cost V 3 bases and J 2 bases, with 11 bases left between them. For the CDR3, the DNA is TGCGCCAGCAGCTATCGTACTACAAACACCGGGGAGCTGTTTTTT. It specifies CASSYRTTNTGELFF.

The J gene is TRBJ2-1, the V gene TRBV11-2; no clear D gene. Trimming removed 2 bases from V and 8 bases from J, with 13 bases in between. This CDR3 is 14 amino acids long. The germline V gene encodes CDR1 SGHAT and CDR2 FQNNGV. For the CDR3, the DNA is TGTGCCAGCAGCTTATTACGAAGCCCCCATGAGCAGTTCTTC. Protein product: CASSLLRSPHEQFF.

J is TRBJ2-1 and V is TRBV12-3 or TRBV12-4; D may be TRBD2 (6 bases). V dropped 6 bases and J dropped 9 bases, with 15 bases sitting between them. The CDR3 consists of 13 residues. CDR3 in DNA: TGTGCCAGCAGCAAGACGGGGGTTCGTGAGCAGTTCTTC. Translating it yields CASSKTGVREQFF.

This clone came up a few times. The rearrangement links TRBV6-4 to TRBJ2-4, with 10 bases aligning to TRBD1. CDR1 MRHNA and CDR2 SNTAGT come from the germline V gene. The CDR3 consists of 20 residues. V was pared by 6 bases and J by 0 bases, with 17 bases of the junction left unmatched. The CDR3 region has the DNA TGTGCCAGCAGCCAGACATTGGACAGGGGGTTGCGACTAGCCAAAAACATTCAGTACTTC. Protein sequence: CASSQTLDRGLRLAKNIQYF.

In this sample, this clone turned up a few times. The rearrangement uses TRBV18 and TRBJ1-2; unclear D gene. This CDR3 spans 15 amino acids. Germline CDR1 and CDR2: KGHSH and LQKENI. The ends were cut back, 4 bases at V and 0 bases at J, with 12 bases in the middle. The DNA for the CDR3 is TGTGCCAGCTCACTCAACCGGGAGTCTAACTATGGCTACACCTTC. Translating it yields CASSLNRESNYGYTF.

The gene calls are TRBV7-3 and TRBJ1-5; D not certain. Germline CDR1 and CDR2: SGHTA and FQGTGA. This CDR3 contains 13 residues. The V end was cut by 2 bases, the J end by 4 bases, with 6 bases between. DNA for the CDR3: TGTGCCAGCAGCTTATCTCAGAATCAGCCCCAGCATTTT. This encodes CASSLSQNQPQHF.

J is TRBJ1-2 and V is TRBV6-5; 7 bases are a match to TRBD1. V gave up 7 bases and J gave up 0 bases; unmatched junction bases: 8. This CDR3 comprises 15 residues. Germline loops: CDR1 MNHEY, CDR2 SVGAGI. CDR3 amino acids: CASTTGQIANYGYTF. The CDR3 bases are TGTGCCAGCACCACGGGACAGATAGCTAACTATGGCTACACCTTC.

There are a few counts of this clone. The chain combines TRBV3-1 (or the pseudogene TRBV3-2) with TRBJ1-1; no firm D call. The V gene lost 4 bases and the J gene lost 0 bases, with 9 bases spanning the gap. Germline V gene sequence: CDR1 LGHDT, CDR2 YNNKEL (reference sequence). The CDR3 is 14 amino acids. The CDR3 DNA reads as TGTGCCAGCAGCCCCCCCGGGCTGAACACTGAAGCTTTCTTT. This translates into CASSPPGLNTEAFF.

This chain joins TRBV19 and TRBJ1-2; TRBD1 matches 11 bases. Per the germline V gene, CDR1 is LNHDA and CDR2 is SQIVND (reference sequence). This CDR3 is built from 16 residues. The V segment lost 3 bases and the J segment 3 bases; nucleotides outside the gene matches: 6. CDR3 in amino acids: CASSIGTGGFYYGYTF. The CDR3 region has the DNA TGTGCCAGTAGTATTGGGACAGGGGGATTTTACTATGGCTACACCTTC.

The chain recombines TRBV4-3 with TRBJ2-1; 8 bases are a match to TRBD2. The trim removed 3 bases at V and 8 bases at J, leaving 9 bases unmatched. In germline, CDR1 is LGHNA, CDR2 YSLEER. The CDR3 totals 15 residues. The CDR3 reads CASSHPAGAIHEQFF. Here the CDR3 DNA reads TGCGCCAGCAGCCATCCAGCGGGAGCAATCCATGAGCAGTTCTTC.

This rearrangement joins TRBV19 to TRBJ2-1; 7 bases match TRBD1. Germline CDR1 and CDR2: LNHDA and SQIVND (reference sequence). This CDR3 spans 15 amino acids. The ends lost 3 bases at V and 3 bases at J; junction bases unmatched: 5. The CDR3, as DNA: TGTGCCAGTAGTATGCGACAGGGATACTACAATGAGCAGTTCTTC. Amino acids: CASSMRQGYYNEQFF.

V gene TRBV4-2 combines with J gene TRBJ2-1, with D perhaps being TRBD1 or TRBD2 (6 bases each). V was shortened by 0 bases and J by 3 bases, with 12 bases between the two germline ends. CDR3 length: 16 residues. The germline V gene encodes CDR1 LGHNA and CDR2 YNFKEQ. The CDR3 protein is CASSQEWGAGYNEQFF. CDR3 coding DNA: TGTGCCAGCAGCCAAGAGTGGGGGGCCGGCTACAATGAGCAGTTCTTC.

The rearrangement joins TRBV6-2 or TRBV6-3 to TRBJ1-1; D remains ambiguous. Germline V gives CDR1 MNHEY, CDR2 SVGEGT. Trimming cost V 3 bases and J 3 bases, with 8 bases left between them. The CDR3 spans 13 residues. The CDR3 region is CASSYREDTEAFF. DNA for the CDR3: TGTGCCAGCAGTTATAGGGAGGACACTGAAGCTTTCTTT.

The genes are TRBV4-3 and TRBJ2-7; D gene uncertain. There are 14 residues in the CDR3. Between the trimmed V and J ends, which lost 0 bases and 1 base, there was a span of 7 bases. CDR1 and CDR2 (germline): LGHNA, YSLEER. The CDR3 loop is CASSQDYGSYEQYF. The CDR3 nucleotides are TGCGCCAGCAGCCAAGATTACGGATCCTACGAGCAGTACTTC.

V gene TRBV7-8 combines with J gene TRBJ2-7; D is unclear. This CDR3 has 12 residues. Deletions cut 3 bases from V and 4 bases from J, with 7 bases between. The germline CDR1 and CDR2 sequences are SGHVS and FQNEAQ. The DNA of the CDR3 is TGTGCCAGCAGCTTCTACGGGTACGAGCAGTACTTC. Translating it yields CASSFYGYEQYF.

The chain links TRBV18 to TRBJ2-1; 13 nucleotides agree with TRBD2. Germline CDR1 reads KGHSH; CDR2 reads LQKENI. V was clipped by 5 bases and J by 6 bases; unmatched bases: 4. This CDR3 has 15 amino acids. CDR3 bases: TGTGCCAGCTCAACCGGGACTAGCGGGACCAATGAGCAGTTCTTC. Its translation: CASSTGTSGTNEQFF.

The chain employs TRBV12-3 or TRBV12-4 and TRBJ2-3; D possibly uses TRBD1 or TRBD2 (5 bases each). The germline V and J ends were trimmed by 11 bases and 3 bases, with 15 bases remaining between them. The CDR3 length is 13 residues. CDR3 loop: CACSMWGTDTQYF. In DNA, the CDR3 is TGTGCCTGCTCAATGTGGGGGACAGATACGCAGTATTTT.

V is TRBV12-3 or TRBV12-4 and J is TRBJ2-7, with D possibly TRBD1 on 6 matching bases. This CDR3 region has 13 residues. V lost 4 bases, J lost 7 bases, and 14 bases lay in between. For the CDR3, the DNA is TGTGCCAGCAGTTGGGGGCTCCTGAGGGAGCAGTACTTC. Protein sequence: CASSWGLLREQYF.

This clone has a single count. The chain carries TRBV6-5 and TRBJ1-4, with D hard to call. This CDR3 comprises 15 residues. The germline V and J ends were trimmed by 0 bases and 10 bases, with 15 bases remaining between them. CDR1 is MNHEY and CDR2 is SVGAGI in the germline V gene. CDR3 in amino acids: CASSYSTAPVGKLFF. The CDR3 DNA sequence: TGTGCCAGCAGTTACTCGACGGCCCCGGTGGGAAAACTGTTTTTT.